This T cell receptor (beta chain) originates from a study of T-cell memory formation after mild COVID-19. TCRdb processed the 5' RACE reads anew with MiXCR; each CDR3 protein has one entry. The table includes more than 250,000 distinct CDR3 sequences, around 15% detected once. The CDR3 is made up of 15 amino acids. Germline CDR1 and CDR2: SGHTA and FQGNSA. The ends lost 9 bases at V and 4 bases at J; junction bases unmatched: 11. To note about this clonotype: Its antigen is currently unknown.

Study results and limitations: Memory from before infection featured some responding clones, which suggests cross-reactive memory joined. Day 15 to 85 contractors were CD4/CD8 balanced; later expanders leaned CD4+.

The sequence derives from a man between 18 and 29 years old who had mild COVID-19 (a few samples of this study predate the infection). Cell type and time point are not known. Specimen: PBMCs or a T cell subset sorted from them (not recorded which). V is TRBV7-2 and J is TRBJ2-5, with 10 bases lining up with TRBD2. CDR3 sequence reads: CASGGSSGGSETQYF. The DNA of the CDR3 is TGTGCCAGTGGCGGGTCTAGCGGGGGTTCAGAGACCCAGTACTTC.